This T cell receptor (beta chain) was profiled in a study of T cell changes during pregnancy in multiple sclerosis. CDR3 length: 12 residues. Germline V gene lookup returns CDR1 MRHNA and CDR2 SNTAGT. V lost 6 bases and J 8 bases, leaving 13 bases between the germline ends. Here immunoSEQ multiplex PCR was the method, and the copy in TCRdb shows in-frame clones only, minus some. The repertoire includes about 53,000 clones, about nine tenths of them detected once, and under 0.65% sits in the top ten. The clonotype originates from a female donor with multiple sclerosis, enrolled in a pregnancy study. This specimen consisted of CD4+ T cells from peripheral blood mononuclear cells, obtained in the third trimester of pregnancy. The genes are TRBV6-4 and TRBJ1-1; the D is unclear. CDR3 protein: CASRAWTGEAFF. CDR3 nucleotides: TGTGCCAGCAGAGCCTGGACGGGGGAAGCTTTCTTT.